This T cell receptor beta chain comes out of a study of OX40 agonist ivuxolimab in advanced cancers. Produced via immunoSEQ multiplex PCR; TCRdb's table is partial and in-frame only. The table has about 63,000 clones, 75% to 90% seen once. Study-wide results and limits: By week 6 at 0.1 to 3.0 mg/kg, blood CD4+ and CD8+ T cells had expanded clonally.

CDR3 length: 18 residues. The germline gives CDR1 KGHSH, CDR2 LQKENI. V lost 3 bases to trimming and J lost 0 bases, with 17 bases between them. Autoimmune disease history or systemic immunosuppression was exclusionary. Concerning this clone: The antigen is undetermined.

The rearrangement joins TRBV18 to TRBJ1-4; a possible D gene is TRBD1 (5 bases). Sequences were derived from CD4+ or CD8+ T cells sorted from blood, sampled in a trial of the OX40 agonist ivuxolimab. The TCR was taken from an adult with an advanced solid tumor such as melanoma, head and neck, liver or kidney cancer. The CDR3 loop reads CASSPSGGSGATNEKLFF. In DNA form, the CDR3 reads TGTGCCAGCTCACCCTCCGGGGGATCGGGGGCAACTAATGAAAAACTGTTTTTT.